The rows below give T cell receptor beta chains drawn from one sample of a study of T cell responses to AZD1222 COVID-19 vaccine. Using immunoSEQ multiplex PCR, the repertoire was profiled, and TCRdb retains in-frame clones only, with some absent. The sample has some 96,000 clones; 85% to 90% are singletons. The source material was peripheral blood, sampled 28 days after the second AZD1222 dose. These receptors all stem from an adult who received the AZD1222 COVID-19 vaccine. Each CDR3 is given with its conserved first and last residue. Fields, in order: clone size, V gene, J gene, D gene, CDR3 protein, CDR3 DNA. The D gene is left open where the match is weak. Size is omitted from some rows. Given values are once, few, many or a class for expanded clones.

few,TRBV29-1,TRBJ1-1,-,CSVRLATEAFF,TGCAGCGTCAGATTAGCCACTGAAGCTTTCTTT
-,TRBV28,TRBJ2-3,TRBD2,CASSSRTSGRPSTDTQYF,TGTGCCAGCAGTAGCAGGACTAGCGGGAGACCGAGCACAGATACGCAGTATTTT
-,TRBV7-9,TRBJ2-7,-,CASSFPGLTYEQYF,TGTGCCAGCAGCTTCCCGGGACTTACCTACGAGCAGTACTTC
-,TRBV5-1,TRBJ2-2,-,CASSLDFRNTGELFF,TGCGCCAGCAGCTTGGACTTCAGGAACACCGGGGAGCTGTTTTTT
-,TRBV24-1,TRBJ1-1,-,CATSDFSTSAAFF,TGTGCCACCAGTGATTTCTCGACGAGTGCAGCTTTCTTT
once,TRBV9,TRBJ2-3,-,CASSPHGGDYTQYF,TGTGCCAGCAGCCCCCACGGGGGCGATTATACGCAGTATTTT
-,TRBV9,TRBJ2-5,-,CASSTSSGLGETQYF,TGTGCCAGCAGCACCAGCTCAGGACTCGGGGAGACCCAGTACTTC
-,TRBV27,TRBJ2-3,TRBD1,CASSSLVTGGTDTQYF,TGTGCCAGCAGTTCCCTCGTCACAGGGGGCACAGATACGCAGTATTTT
-,TRBV5-1,TRBJ1-3,-,CASSFEGGWNTIYF,TGCGCCAGCAGCTTCGAAGGGGGTTGGAACACCATATATTTT
-,TRBV3-1/TRBV3-2,TRBJ2-7,-,CASSIGHTAYEQYF,TGTGCCAGCAGCATCGGACATACTGCCTACGAGCAGTACTTC
-,TRBV15,TRBJ1-3,-,CATSRGFQGTGNTIYF,TGTGCCACCAGCAGAGGATTTCAGGGTACGGGAAACACCATATATTTT
-,TRBV5-1,TRBJ1-6,-,CASSLVGRENSPLHF,TGCGCCAGCAGCTTGGTAGGCAGGGAGAATTCACCCCTCCACTTT
-,TRBV7-3,TRBJ2-1,-,CASSLGRFSYNEQFF,TGTGCCAGCAGCTTAGGCCGCTTTTCCTACAATGAGCAGTTCTTC
-,TRBV2,TRBJ1-2,-,CASSVSRIYGYTF,TGTGCCAGCAGTGTTAGCAGGATCTATGGCTACACCTTC
-,TRBV29-1,TRBJ1-1,TRBD1,CSVAQGGNSGRNTEAFF,TGCAGCGTTGCCCAGGGGGGGAATTCGGGTAGGAACACTGAAGCTTTCTTT
-,TRBV6-5,TRBJ2-7,-,CASSFRGGPDEQYF,TGTGCCAGCAGTTTCCGTGGCGGACCTGACGAGCAGTACTTC
-,TRBV7-3,TRBJ2-1,TRBD2,CASSDKASGRSEQFF,TGTGCCAGCAGCGACAAGGCTAGCGGGAGGTCTGAGCAGTTCTTC
-,TRBV9,TRBJ1-2,-,CASSTRSDSSGYTF,TGTGCCAGCAGCACCCGATCAGACAGCAGTGGCTACACCTTC
once,TRBV24-1,TRBJ1-1,-,CATSQDLNTEAFF,TGTGCCACCAGTCAGGACTTGAACACTGAAGCTTTCTTT
few,TRBV4-1,TRBJ1-2,-,CASSQERGGWAGYTF,TGCGCCAGCAGCCAAGAACGGGGGGGCTGGGCAGGCTACACCTTC
once,TRBV9,TRBJ2-2,-,CASSVSGRNTGELFF,TGTGCCAGCAGCGTATCCGGTCGAAACACCGGGGAGCTGTTTTTT
-,TRBV5-1,TRBJ1-6,-,CASSLTGTRYNSPLHF,TGCGCCAGCAGCTTAACCGGAACCCGGTATAATTCACCCCTCCACTTT
-,TRBV7-3,TRBJ2-1,-,CASSSDTGEQFF,TGTGCCAGCAGCTCCGACACGGGAGAGCAGTTCTTC
medium-sized,TRBV18,TRBJ1-1,TRBD1,CASSPKEGARTEAFF,TGTGCCAGCTCGCCGAAGGAGGGGGCGAGGACTGAAGCTTTCTTT
-,TRBV28,TRBJ2-1,TRBD2,CASRSLAGTINEQFF,TGTGCCAGCAGGTCACTAGCGGGAACAATCAATGAGCAGTTCTTC
-,TRBV11-2,TRBJ1-3,-,CASSLGPGRSGNTIYF,TGTGCCAGCAGCTTAGGTCCAGGCCGCTCTGGAAACACCATATATTTT
-,TRBV11-2,TRBJ2-5,-,CASSLYVWETQYF,TGTGCCAGCAGCTTATATGTTTGGGAGACCCAGTACTTC
-,TRBV5-8,TRBJ2-7,TRBD2,CASSLRLARQYF,TGTGCCAGCAGCTTACGACTAGCGCGGCAGTACTTC
-,TRBV14,TRBJ2-1,TRBD1,CASSQEYRGREFF,TGTGCCAGCAGCCAAGAGTACAGGGGTAGGGAGTTCTTC
-,TRBV2,TRBJ2-1,-,CASSDWEQFF,TGTGCCAGCAGTGATTGGGAGCAGTTCTTC
-,TRBV2,TRBJ2-6,TRBD1,CASSEVGTGIPGANVLTF,TGTGCCAGCAGTGAAGTAGGGACAGGGATTCCTGGGGCCAACGTCCTGACTTTC
-,TRBV7-8,TRBJ2-5,-,CASSEDKVGTQYF,TGTGCCAGCAGCGAAGACAAAGTCGGGACCCAGTACTTC
-,TRBV6-5,TRBJ2-1,-,CASSPHPLGYNEQFF,TGTGCCAGCAGTCCCCATCCGTTAGGGTACAATGAGCAGTTCTTC
-,TRBV10-1,TRBJ2-1,TRBD1,CASSVTRQGKNEQFF,TGCGCCAGCAGTGTCACGAGACAGGGTAAGAATGAGCAGTTCTTC
-,TRBV12-3/TRBV12-4,TRBJ2-7,-,CASGSGDSYEQYF,TGTGCCAGCGGTAGCGGAGACTCCTACGAGCAGTACTTC